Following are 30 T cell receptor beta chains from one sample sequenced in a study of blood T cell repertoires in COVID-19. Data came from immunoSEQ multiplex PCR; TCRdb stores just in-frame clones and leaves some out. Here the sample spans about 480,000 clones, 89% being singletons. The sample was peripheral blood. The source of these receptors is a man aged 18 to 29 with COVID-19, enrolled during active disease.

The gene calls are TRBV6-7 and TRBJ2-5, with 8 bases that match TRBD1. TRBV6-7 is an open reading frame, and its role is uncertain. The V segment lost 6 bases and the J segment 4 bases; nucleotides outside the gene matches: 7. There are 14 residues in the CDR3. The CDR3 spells CASSRTGGGETQYF. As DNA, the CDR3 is TGTGCCAGCAGCCGAACAGGGGGTGGAGAGACCCAGTACTTC.

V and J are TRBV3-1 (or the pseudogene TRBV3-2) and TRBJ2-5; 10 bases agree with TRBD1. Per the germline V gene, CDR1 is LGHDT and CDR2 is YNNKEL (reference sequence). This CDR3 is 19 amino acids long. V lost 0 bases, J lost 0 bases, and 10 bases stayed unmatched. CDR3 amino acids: CASSQDFHTGTGDQETQYF. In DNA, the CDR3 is TGTGCCAGCAGCCAAGATTTCCATACCGGGACAGGGGACCAAGAGACCCAGTACTTC.

DNA of the CDR3: TGTGCCAGCAGCTTAGTAGCGGGGGGGCAAGAGACCCAGTACTTC. Residues: CASSLVAGGQETQYF. This chain connects TRBV11-2 to TRBJ2-5, with TRBD2 matching over 11 bases. There are 15 residues in the CDR3. The V gene's germline CDR1 is SGHAT and CDR2 FQNNGV. V lost 1 base and J lost 2; bases outside the gene matches: 0.

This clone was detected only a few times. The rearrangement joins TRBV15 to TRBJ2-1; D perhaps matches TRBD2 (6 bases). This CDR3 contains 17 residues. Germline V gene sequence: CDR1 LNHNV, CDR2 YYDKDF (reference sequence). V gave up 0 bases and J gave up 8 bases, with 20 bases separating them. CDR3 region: CATSRDLAAPGAHEQFF. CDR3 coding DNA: TGTGCCACCAGCAGAGATTTAGCGGCCCCTGGGGCCCATGAGCAGTTCTTC.

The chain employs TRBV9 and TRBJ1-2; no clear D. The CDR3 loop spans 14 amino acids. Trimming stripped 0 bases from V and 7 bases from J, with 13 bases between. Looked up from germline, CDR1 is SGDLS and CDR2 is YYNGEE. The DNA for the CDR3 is TGTGCCAGCAGCGTAGATGGCAGACTCGGTGGCTACACCTTC. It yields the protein CASSVDGRLGGYTF. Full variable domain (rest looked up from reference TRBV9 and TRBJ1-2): DSGVTQTPKHLITATGQRVTLRCSPRSGDLSVYWYQQSLDQGLQFLIQYYNGEERAKGNILERFSAQQFPDLHSELNLSSLELGDSALYFCASSVDGRLGGYTFGSGTRLTVV.

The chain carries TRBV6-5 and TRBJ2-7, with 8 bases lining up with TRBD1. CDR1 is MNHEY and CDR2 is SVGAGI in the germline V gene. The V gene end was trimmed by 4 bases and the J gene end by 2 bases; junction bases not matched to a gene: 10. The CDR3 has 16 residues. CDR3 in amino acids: CASSSTPTGAAYEQYF. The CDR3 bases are TGTGCCAGCAGTTCGACTCCGACAGGGGCGGCCTACGAGCAGTACTTC.

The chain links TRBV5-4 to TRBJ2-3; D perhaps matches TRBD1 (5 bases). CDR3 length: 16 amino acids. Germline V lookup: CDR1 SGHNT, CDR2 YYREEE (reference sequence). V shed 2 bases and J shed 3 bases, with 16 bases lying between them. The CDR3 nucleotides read TGTGCCAGCAGCTTAGGGGCAAGACGAACGACAGATACGCAGTATTTT. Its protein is CASSLGARRTTDTQYF.

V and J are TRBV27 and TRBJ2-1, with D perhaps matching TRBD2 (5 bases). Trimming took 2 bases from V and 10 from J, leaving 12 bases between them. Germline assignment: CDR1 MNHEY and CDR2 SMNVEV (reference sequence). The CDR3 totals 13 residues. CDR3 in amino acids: CASSLLAGLEQFF. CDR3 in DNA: TGTGCCAGCAGTTTACTGGCCGGACTGGAGCAGTTCTTC.

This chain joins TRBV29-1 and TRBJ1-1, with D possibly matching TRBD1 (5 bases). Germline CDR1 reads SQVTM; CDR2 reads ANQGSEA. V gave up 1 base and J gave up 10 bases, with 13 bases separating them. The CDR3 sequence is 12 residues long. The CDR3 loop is CSVEVRGMGAFF. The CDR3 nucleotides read TGCAGCGTTGAAGTTAGGGGAATGGGAGCTTTCTTT.

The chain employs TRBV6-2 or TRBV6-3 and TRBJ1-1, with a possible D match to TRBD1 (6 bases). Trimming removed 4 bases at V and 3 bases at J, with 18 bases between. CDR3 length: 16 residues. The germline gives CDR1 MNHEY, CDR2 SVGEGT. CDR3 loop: CASSLSGPGADTEAFF. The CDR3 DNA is TGTGCCAGCAGTTTATCCGGACCAGGGGCGGACACTGAAGCTTTCTTT.

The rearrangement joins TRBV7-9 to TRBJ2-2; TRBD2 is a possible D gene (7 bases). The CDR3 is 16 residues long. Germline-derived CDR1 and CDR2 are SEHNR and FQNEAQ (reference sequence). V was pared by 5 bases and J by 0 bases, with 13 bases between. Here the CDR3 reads CASSPRGAANTGELFF. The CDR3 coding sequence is TGTGCCAGCAGCCCCCGGGGGGCCGCGAACACCGGGGAGCTGTTTTTT.

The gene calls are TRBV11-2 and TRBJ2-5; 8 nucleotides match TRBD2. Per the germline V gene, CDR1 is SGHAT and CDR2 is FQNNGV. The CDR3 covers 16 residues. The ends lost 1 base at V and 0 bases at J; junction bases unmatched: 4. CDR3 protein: CASSLVWTSNQETQYF. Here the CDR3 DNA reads TGTGCCAGCAGCTTAGTTTGGACTAGCAACCAAGAGACCCAGTACTTC.

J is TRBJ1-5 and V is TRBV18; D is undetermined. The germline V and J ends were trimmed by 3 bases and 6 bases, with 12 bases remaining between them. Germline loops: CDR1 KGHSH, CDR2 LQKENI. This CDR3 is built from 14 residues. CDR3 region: CASSPNRGGQPQHF. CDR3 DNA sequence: TGTGCCAGCTCACCGAATCGAGGTGGTCAGCCCCAGCATTTT.

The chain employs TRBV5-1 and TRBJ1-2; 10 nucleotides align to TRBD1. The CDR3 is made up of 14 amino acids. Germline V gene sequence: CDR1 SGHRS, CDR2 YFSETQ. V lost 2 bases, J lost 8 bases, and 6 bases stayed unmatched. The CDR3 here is CASSLRDRGKGYTF. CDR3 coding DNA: TGCGCCAGCAGCTTAAGGGACAGGGGAAAAGGCTACACCTTC.

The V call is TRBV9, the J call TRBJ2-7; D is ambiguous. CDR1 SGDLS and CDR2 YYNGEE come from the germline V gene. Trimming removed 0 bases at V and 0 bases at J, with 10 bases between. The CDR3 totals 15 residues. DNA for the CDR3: TGTGCCAGCAGCGTAGGACTTCCAAACTCCTACGAGCAGTACTTC. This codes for CASSVGLPNSYEQYF.

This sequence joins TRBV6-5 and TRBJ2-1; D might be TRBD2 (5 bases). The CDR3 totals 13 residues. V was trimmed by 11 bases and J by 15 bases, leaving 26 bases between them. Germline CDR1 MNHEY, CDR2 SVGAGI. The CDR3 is CAAEEGAEWIMFF. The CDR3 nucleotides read TGTGCCGCAGAAGAGGGAGCGGAGTGGATTATGTTCTTC.

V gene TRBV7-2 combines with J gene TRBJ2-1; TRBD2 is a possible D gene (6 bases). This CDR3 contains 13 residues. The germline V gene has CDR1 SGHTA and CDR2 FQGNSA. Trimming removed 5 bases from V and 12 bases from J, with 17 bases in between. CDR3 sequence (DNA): TGTGCCAGCAGCGTCCGGACGGGGGAGCGGCAGTTCTTC. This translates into CASSVRTGERQFF.

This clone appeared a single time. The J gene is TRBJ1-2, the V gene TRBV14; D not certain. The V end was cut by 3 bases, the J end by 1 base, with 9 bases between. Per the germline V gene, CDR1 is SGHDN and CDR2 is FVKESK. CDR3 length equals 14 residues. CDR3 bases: TGTGCCAGCAGCCATGGCAATCTTAACTATGGCTACACCTTC. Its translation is CASSHGNLNYGYTF.

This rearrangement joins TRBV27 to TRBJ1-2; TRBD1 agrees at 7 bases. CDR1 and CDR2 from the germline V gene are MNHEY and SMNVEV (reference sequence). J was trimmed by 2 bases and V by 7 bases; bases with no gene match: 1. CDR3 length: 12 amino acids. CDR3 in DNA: TGTGCCAGCAAGGGACAGAACTATGGCTACACCTTC. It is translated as CASKGQNYGYTF.

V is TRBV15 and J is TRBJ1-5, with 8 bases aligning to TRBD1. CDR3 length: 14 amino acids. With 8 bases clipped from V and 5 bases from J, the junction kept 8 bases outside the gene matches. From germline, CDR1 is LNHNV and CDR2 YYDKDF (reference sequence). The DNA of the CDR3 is TGTGCCACCGCCCGGACAGGGCCCCATCAGCCCCAGCATTTT. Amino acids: CATARTGPHQPQHF.

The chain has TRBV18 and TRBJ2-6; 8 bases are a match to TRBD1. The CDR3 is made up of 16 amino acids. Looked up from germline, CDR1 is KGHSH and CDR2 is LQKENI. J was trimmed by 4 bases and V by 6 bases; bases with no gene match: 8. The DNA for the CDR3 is TGTGCCAGCTCGGGTCGGCAGGGGGCCGGGGCCAACGTCCTGACTTTC. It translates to CASSGRQGAGANVLTF. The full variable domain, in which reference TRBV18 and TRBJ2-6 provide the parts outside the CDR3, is NAGVMQNPRHLVRRRGQEARLRCSPMKGHSHVYWYRQLPEEGLKFMVYLQKENIIDESGMPKERFSAEFPKEGPSILRIQQVVRGDSAAYFCASSGRQGAGANVLTFGAGSRLTVL.

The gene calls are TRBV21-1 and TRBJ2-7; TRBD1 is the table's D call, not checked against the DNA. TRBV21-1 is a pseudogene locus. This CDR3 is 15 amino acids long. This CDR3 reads CASSRGQGGFYEQYF. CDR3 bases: TGTGCCAGCAGCAGGGGCCAGGGGGGTTTCTACGAGCAGTACTTC.

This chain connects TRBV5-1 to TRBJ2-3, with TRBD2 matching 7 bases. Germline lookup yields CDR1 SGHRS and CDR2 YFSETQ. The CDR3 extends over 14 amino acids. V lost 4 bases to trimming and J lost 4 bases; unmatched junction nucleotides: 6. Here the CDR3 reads CASSIRLAADTQYF. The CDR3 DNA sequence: TGCGCCAGCAGCATACGACTAGCTGCAGATACGCAGTATTTT.

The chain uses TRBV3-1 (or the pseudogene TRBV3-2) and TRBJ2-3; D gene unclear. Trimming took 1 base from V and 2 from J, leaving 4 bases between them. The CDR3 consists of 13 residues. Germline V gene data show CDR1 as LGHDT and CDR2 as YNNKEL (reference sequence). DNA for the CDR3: TGTGCCAGCAGCCAAGTTATCACAGATACGCAGTATTTT. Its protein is CASSQVITDTQYF.

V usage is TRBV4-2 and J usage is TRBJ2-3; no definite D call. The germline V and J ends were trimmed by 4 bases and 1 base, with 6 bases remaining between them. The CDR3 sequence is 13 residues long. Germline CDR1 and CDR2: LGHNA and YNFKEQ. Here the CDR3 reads CASSRLGTDTQYF. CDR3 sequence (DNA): TGTGCCAGCAGCCGCCTAGGCACAGATACGCAGTATTTT.

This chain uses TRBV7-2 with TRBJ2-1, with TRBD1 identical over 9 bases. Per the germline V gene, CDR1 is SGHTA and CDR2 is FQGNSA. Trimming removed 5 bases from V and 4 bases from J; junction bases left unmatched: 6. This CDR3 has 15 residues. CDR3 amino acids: CASSTRTGAYNEQFF. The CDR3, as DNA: TGTGCCAGCAGCACCCGGACAGGGGCGTACAATGAGCAGTTCTTC.

The CDR3 here is CASSKRTATNEKLFF. DNA for the CDR3: TGTGCCAGTAGTAAACGGACAGCAACTAATGAAAAACTGTTTTTT. This sequence joins TRBV19 and TRBJ1-4; D possibly corresponds to TRBD1 (6 bases). CDR1 and CDR2 (germline): LNHDA, SQIVND (reference sequence). V lost 4 bases to trimming and J lost 0 bases, with 9 bases between them. This CDR3 is 15 amino acids long. The full variable domain, rest sourced from reference TRBV19 and TRBJ1-4, is DGGITQSPKYLFRKEGQNVTLSCEQNLNHDAMYWYRQDPGQGLRLIYYSQIVNDFQKGDIAEGYSVSREKKESFPLTVTSAQKNPTAFYLCASSKRTATNEKLFFGSGTQLSVL.

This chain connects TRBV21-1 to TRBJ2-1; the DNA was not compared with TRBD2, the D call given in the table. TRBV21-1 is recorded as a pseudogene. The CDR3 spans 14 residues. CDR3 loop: CASSKEYSYNEQFF. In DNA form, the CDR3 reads TGTGCCAGCAGCAAAGAATACTCCTACAATGAGCAGTTCTTC.

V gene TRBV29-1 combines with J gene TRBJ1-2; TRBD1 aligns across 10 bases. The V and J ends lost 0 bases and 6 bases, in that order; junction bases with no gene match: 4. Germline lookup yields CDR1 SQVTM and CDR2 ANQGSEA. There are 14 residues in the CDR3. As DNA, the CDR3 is TGCAGCGTTGAAGAGAGACAGGGGGCCAATGGCTACACCTTC. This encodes CSVEERQGANGYTF.

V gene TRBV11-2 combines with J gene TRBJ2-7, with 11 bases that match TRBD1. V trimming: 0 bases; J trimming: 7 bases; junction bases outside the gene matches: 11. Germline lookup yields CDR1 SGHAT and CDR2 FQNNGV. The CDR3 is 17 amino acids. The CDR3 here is CASSLEPPRTGGDEQYF. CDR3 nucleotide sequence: TGTGCCAGCAGCTTAGAACCCCCCAGGACAGGGGGCGATGAGCAGTACTTC.